This T cell receptor beta chain is drawn from a study of T-cell reconstitution after alpha-beta-depleted transplantation in children. The study, taken as a whole, reports: As was reported, about two months after transplant, alpha-beta T cells came from several hundred expanded graft clones. A year had passed since transplant, and T-cell counts and diversity by then came mostly from newly produced T cells.

Unique molecular identifiers were incorporated into the prepared TCRbeta library. TCRdb redid the calling of the PCR reads with MiXCR, one entry per CDR3 protein. The table lists under 450,000 distinct CDR3 sequences, around 16% of them singletons. A note on this clonotype: Its antigen is unidentified.

V lost 4 bases to trimming and J lost 8 bases; unmatched junction nucleotides: 11. Germline CDR1 and CDR2: SQVTM and ANQGSEA. The CDR3 sequence is 15 residues long. This material consisted of PBMCs, mostly from graft donor cells, taken 360 days after TCRalphabeta/CD19-depleted stem cell transplant. The source of this sequence is a boy less than two years old who had a stem cell transplant for Wiskott-Aldrich syndrome, so the T cells may come from the graft donor. The chain combines TRBV29-1 with TRBJ2-1; 10 nucleotides align to TRBD2. The CDR3 loop is CSVVGSGTSVYEQFF. CDR3 nucleotide sequence: TGCAGCGTTGTTGGGTCCGGGACTAGCGTCTATGAGCAGTTCTTC.